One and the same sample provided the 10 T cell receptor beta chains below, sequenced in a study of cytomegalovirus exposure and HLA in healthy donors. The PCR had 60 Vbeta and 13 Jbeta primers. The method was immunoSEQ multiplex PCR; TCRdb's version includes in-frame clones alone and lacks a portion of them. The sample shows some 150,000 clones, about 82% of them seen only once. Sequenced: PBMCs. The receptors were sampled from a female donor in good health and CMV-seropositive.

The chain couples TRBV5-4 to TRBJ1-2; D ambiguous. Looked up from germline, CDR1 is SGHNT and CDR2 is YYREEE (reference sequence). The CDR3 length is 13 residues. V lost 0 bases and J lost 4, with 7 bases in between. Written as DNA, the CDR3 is TGTGCCAGCAGCTTGGGTCAGTTCTATGGCTACACCTTC. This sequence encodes CASSLGQFYGYTF.

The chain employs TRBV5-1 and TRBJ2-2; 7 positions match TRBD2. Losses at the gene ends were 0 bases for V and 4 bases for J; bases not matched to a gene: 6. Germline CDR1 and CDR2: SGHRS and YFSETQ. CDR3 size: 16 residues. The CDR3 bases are TGCGCCAGCAGCTTGGGGCTAGCGGAATCCACCGGGGAGCTGTTTTTT. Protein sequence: CASSLGLAESTGELFF.

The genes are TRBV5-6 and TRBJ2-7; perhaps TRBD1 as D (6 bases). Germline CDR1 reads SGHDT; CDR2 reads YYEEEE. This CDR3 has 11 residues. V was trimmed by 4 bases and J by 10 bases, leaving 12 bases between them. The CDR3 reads CASSNRDTQYF. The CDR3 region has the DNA TGTGCCAGCAGCAACCGGGACACCCAGTACTTC.

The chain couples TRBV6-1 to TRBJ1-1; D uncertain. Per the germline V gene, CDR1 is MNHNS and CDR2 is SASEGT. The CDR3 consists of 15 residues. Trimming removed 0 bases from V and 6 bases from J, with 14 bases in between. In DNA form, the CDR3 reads TGTGCCAGCAGTGAAGCTGGCTCCTTTGTGGCTGAAGCTTTCTTT. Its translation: CASSEAGSFVAEAFF.

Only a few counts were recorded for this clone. CDR3 loop: CASSMAGALLREQYF. The CDR3, as DNA: TGTGCCAGTAGTATGGCGGGAGCGCTCCTCCGCGAGCAGTACTTC. The V call is TRBV19, the J call TRBJ2-7; 7 bases align to TRBD2. The CDR3 spans 15 residues. Germline CDR1 is LNHDA and CDR2 is SQIVND (reference sequence). Trimming cost V 3 bases and J 6 bases; bases outside gene matches: 11.

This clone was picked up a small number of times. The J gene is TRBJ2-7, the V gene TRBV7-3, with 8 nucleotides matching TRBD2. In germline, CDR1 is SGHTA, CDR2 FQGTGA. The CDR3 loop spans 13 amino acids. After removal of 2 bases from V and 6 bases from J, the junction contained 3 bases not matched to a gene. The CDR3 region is CASSLLAGGEQYF. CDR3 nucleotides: TGTGCCAGCAGCTTATTGGCGGGGGGCGAGCAGTACTTC.

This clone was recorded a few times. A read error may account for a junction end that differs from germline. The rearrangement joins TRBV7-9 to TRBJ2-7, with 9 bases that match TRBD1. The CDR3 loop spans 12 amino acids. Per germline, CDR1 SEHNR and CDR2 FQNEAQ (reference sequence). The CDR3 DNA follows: TGTTCCAGCAGCCGACAGGGGGTTGAGCAGTACTTC. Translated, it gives CSSSRQGVEQYF.

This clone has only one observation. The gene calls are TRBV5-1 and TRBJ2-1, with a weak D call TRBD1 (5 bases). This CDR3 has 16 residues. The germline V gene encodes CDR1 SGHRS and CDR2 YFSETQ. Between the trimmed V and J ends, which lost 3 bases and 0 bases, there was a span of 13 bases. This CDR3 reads CASSYAGPSSYNEQFF. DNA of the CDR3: TGCGCCAGCAGCTACGCAGGGCCCTCCTCCTACAATGAGCAGTTCTTC. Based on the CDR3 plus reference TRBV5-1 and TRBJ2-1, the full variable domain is KAGVTQTPRYLIKTRGQQVTLSCSPISGHRSVSWYQQTPGQGLQFLFEYFSETQRNKGNFPGRFSGRQFSNSRSEMNVSTLELGDSALYLCASSYAGPSSYNEQFFGPGTRLTVL.

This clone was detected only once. The CDR3 bases are TGTGCCAGCAGCGCCCGGGACAGGATCACAGATACGCAGTATTTT. It yields the protein CASSARDRITDTQYF. The V gene is TRBV9, the J gene TRBJ2-3; 8 bases fit TRBD1. The CDR3 covers 15 residues. V was pared by 3 bases and J by 2 bases, with 5 bases of the junction left unmatched. CDR1 is SGDLS, CDR2 YYNGEE, per germline.

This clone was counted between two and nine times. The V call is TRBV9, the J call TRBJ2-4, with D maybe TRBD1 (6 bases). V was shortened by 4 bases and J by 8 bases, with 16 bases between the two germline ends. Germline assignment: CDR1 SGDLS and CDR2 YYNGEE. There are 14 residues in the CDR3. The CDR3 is CASSPRGGWDIQYF. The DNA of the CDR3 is TGTGCCAGCAGCCCTCGAGGGGGATGGGACATTCAGTACTTC.